This T cell receptor (beta chain) was identified in a study of human T cells and chemical hapten exposure. Study details: The sensitizing agent was 2% DPC, placed on approximately 2 cm by approximately 2 cm of upper inner arm skin. The patients were mostly female; they had alopecia areata, totalis or universalis.

This clonotype was picked up many times. Antigen specificity is unknown. Study-wide points: Expanded TCRs created a significantly greater count of big CDR3 similarity clusters than controls did. Unchanged with DPC sensitization were TCRs above 1 in 1000 frequency.

In TCRdb, the RACE reads were re-called with MiXCR into one record per CDR3 protein. The sample lists fewer than 100,000 distinct CDR3 sequences; around a tenth were seen once. This CDR3 contains 13 residues. Trimming took off 6 bases at V and 4 bases at J, with 12 bases between the two ends. Per germline, CDR1 SQVTM and CDR2 ANQGSEA. Time point of the sample: patch test 2, 6 weeks after DPC sensitization. Treatment noted: therapeutic diphenylcyclopropenone sensitization with weekly scalp DPC. The rearrangement joins TRBV29-1 to TRBJ2-2; D is perhaps TRBD1 (5 bases). Sequencing used whole blood, obtained in connection with sensitization to the hapten diphenylcyclopropenone (DPC). This TCR was recovered from a man younger than 30 with alopecia areata. Some clones in this sample may be carry-over from other donors' samples. CDR3 sequence reads: CSVDQGGTGELFF. The CDR3 DNA follows: TGCAGCGTGGATCAGGGCGGCACCGGGGAGCTGTTTTTT.